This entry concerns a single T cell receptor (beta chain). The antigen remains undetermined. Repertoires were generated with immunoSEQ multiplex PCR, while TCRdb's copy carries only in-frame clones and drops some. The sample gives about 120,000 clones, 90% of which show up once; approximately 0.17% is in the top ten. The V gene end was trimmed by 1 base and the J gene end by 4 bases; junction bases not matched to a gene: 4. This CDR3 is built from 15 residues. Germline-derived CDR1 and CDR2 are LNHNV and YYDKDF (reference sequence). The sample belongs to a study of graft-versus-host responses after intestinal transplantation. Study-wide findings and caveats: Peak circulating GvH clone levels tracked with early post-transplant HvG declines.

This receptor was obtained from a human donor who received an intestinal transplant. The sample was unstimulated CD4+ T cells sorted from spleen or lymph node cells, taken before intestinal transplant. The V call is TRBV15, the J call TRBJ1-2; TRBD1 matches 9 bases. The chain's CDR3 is CATSRAGQGPYGYTF. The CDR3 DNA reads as TGTGCCACCAGCAGAGCAGGACAGGGGCCCTATGGCTACACCTTC.